The sequence of this T cell receptor beta chain was determined in a study of cytomegalovirus exposure and HLA in healthy donors. Study findings and constraints: For most TCR beta V segments, an earlier analysis put the productive rate at about 87% or about 30% of the time. A later analysis showed TCR association rates differing by HLA locus, peaking at DRB1 and lowest at HLA-C.

With 3 bases removed from V and 7 bases from J, the gap between germline ends came to 18 bases. The CDR3 is 16 residues long. The germline CDR1 and CDR2 sequences are SGHVS and FNYEAQ. Comment on this clone: What it binds is unknown.

Use of 60 Vbeta and 13 Jbeta primers characterized the PCR. Method: immunoSEQ multiplex PCR; TCRdb's copy keeps in-frame clones and lacks some. This sample has fewer than 150,000 clones, with 80% found just once. The clonotype comes from a man aged 40-49 years in good health and CMV-seronegative. The sequencing input was PBMCs. The genes are TRBV7-6 and TRBJ2-2; possible D gene TRBD1, 5 bases. The CDR3 loop is CASSFSVAGQGGELFF. CDR3 in DNA: TGTGCCAGCAGCTTCTCGGTGGCAGGGCAGGGCGGGGAGCTGTTTTTT.